This is a list of T cell receptor beta chains from one sample in a study of T cell responses to AZD1222 COVID-19 vaccine. Only in-frame clones appear in the TCRdb table, and some are missing; sequencing was by immunoSEQ multiplex PCR. The sample consists of about 84,000 clones, 75% to 90% of them appearing once. The input for sequencing was peripheral blood, taken 28 days after the second AZD1222 dose. All receptors come from an adult who received the AZD1222 COVID-19 vaccine. CDR3s include the opening cysteine and the closing phenylalanine or tryptophan. Fields, in order: V gene, clone size, J gene, CDR3 protein. Clone size is stated in some rows and not others, as once, few, many or a class when expanded.

>TRBV15|.|TRBJ2-2
CATSASPLGGVVTGELFF
>TRBV12-3/TRBV12-4|.|TRBJ2-7
CASGTGGSYEQYF
>TRBV12-3/TRBV12-4|.|TRBJ2-3
CASLATGADTQYF
>TRBV28|.|TRBJ1-6
CASSPLGDRASPLHF
>TRBV4-1|.|TRBJ2-6
CASSHRLTVISGANVLTF
>TRBV6-2/TRBV6-3|.|TRBJ2-3
CASSYGSTQYF
>TRBV19|once|TRBJ2-2
CASSILSGTGELFF
>TRBV7-9|.|TRBJ1-6
CASSLDGTSGSPLHF
>TRBV7-8|.|TRBJ1-1
CASSPRMNTEAFF
>TRBV18|.|TRBJ2-2
CASSSGSPGELFF
>TRBV6-2/TRBV6-3|.|TRBJ1-5
CASSKEGTSGQPQHF
>TRBV5-1|.|TRBJ1-5
CASSPSPDRNQPQHF
>TRBV11-2|.|TRBJ1-1
CASSLGAGSEAFF
>TRBV11-2|.|TRBJ2-5
CASSPVGTRETQYF
>TRBV12-3/TRBV12-4|.|TRBJ1-3
CASRPGDLIPVF
>TRBV7-2|.|TRBJ2-6
CASSLSLGSGANVLTF
>TRBV25-1|.|TRBJ2-1
CASSVLSGGSSYNEQFF
>TRBV7-6|.|TRBJ2-2
CASSLTGGHTGELFF